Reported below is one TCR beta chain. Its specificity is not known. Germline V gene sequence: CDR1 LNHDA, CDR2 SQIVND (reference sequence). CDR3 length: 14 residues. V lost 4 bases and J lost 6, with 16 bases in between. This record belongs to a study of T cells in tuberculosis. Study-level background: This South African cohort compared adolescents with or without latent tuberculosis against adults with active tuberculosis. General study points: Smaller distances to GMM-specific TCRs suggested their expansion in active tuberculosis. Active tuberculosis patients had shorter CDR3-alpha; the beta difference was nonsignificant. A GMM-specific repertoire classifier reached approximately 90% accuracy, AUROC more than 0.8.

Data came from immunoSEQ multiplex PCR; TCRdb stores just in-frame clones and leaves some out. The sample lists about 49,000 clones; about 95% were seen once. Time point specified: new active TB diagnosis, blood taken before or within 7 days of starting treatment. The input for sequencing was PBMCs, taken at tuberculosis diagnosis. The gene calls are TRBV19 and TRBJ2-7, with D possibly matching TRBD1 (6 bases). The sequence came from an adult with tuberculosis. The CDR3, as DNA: TGTGCCAGTAGTACCTTACAGGGTTTGGGCGAGCAGTACTTC. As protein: CASSTLQGLGEQYF.